This entry is about one T cell receptor beta chain. Its matching antigen is unknown. CDR3 length equals 14 residues. Between the trimmed V and J ends, which lost 5 bases and 7 bases, there was a span of 15 bases. Germline-derived CDR1 and CDR2 are SGHVS and FQNEAQ. The data belong to a study of cytomegalovirus exposure and HLA in healthy donors. Whole-study findings and limits: A list of around 150 TCR beta chains associated with cytomegalovirus was given.

The protocol was immunoSEQ multiplex PCR, while the TCRdb copy is restricted to in-frame clones and leaves out a portion. The sample includes about 150,000 clones, 85% to 90% seen only once; the top ten take about 3.5%. J is TRBJ2-1 and V is TRBV7-8, with TRBD2 as a possible D gene (5 bases). This clonotype originated in a woman aged 18-30 years in good health and CMV-seropositive. The sample taken for sequencing was PBMCs. The CDR3: CASSLEEALNEQFF. In DNA form, the CDR3 reads TGTGCCAGCAGCCTCGAGGAGGCATTGAATGAGCAGTTCTTC.